The 6 T cell receptor beta chains listed next were all sequenced from one sample in a study of post-analysis software for immune sequencing data. Findings of the study overall: Among 5 or 6 TRBV segments more frequent in patients than controls were TRBV5-6, TRBV5-1 and TRBV20-1.

These TCRs are of unknown antigen specificity. Unique molecular identifiers featured in each of the TCR beta cDNA libraries. TCRdb reprocessed the PCR reads via MiXCR and lists one record per CDR3 protein. The table has hundreds of thousands of distinct CDR3 sequences, roughly three fifths seen once. Sequences were obtained from blood. All receptors come from a girl aged 2 to 10 with multiple sclerosis.

This clonotype was picked up a small number of times. This chain connects TRBV6-1 to TRBJ2-3; the D call may be TRBD1 or TRBD2 (5 bases each). V was trimmed by 3 bases and J by 2 bases, leaving 9 bases between them. Per the germline V gene, CDR1 is MNHNS and CDR2 is SASEGT. The CDR3 covers 14 residues. CDR3 loop: CASSDPGTTDTQYF. CDR3 nucleotides: TGTGCCAGCAGTGACCCGGGGACCACAGATACGCAGTATTTT.

This clonotype was seen a few times. V gene TRBV9 combines with J gene TRBJ1-2; 7 bases fit TRBD1. V dropped 3 bases and J dropped 8; count of bases not matched to a gene: 19. CDR1 and CDR2 (germline): SGDLS, YYNGEE. The length of the CDR3 is 17 residues. The chain's CDR3 is CASSEPLDRPSVRGYTF. In DNA, the CDR3 is TGTGCCAGCAGCGAGCCCTTGGACAGGCCATCGGTGCGGGGCTACACCTTC.

The V gene is TRBV3-1, the J gene TRBJ1-5; D perhaps matches TRBD1 (6 bases). V was trimmed by 4 bases and J by 9 bases, leaving 10 bases between them. CDR1 is LGHDT, CDR2 YNNKEL, per germline (reference sequence). The CDR3 runs to 12 residues. The CDR3 here is CASSRGGPPQHF. The DNA of the CDR3 is TGTGCCAGCAGCCGGGGGGGCCCGCCCCAGCATTTT. The full variable domain, its missing parts supplied by reference TRBV3-1 and TRBJ1-5, is DTAVSQTPKYLVTQMGNDKSIKCEQNLGHDTMYWYKQDSKKFLKIMFSYNNKELIINETVPNRFSPKSPDKAHLNLHINSLELGDSAVYFCASSRGGPPQHFGDGTRLSIL.

This chain connects TRBV5-5 to TRBJ2-1; no clear D gene. CDR1 is SGHKS and CDR2 is YYEKEE in the germline V gene (reference sequence). CDR3 length equals 13 residues. Trimming cost V 3 bases and J 8 bases, with 12 bases left between them. CDR3 in DNA: TGTGCCAGCAGCTACACTCATAGTGATGAGCAGTTCTTC. Its translation: CASSYTHSDEQFF.

The chain carries TRBV12-3 or TRBV12-4 and TRBJ2-4, with 8 bases that match TRBD1. This CDR3 has 14 amino acids. Unmatched junction bases numbered 9, after V lost 7 bases and J lost 7 bases. The CDR3 DNA is TGTGCCAGCAACCGGGGACAGGTATCGAACATTCAGTACTTC. Protein: CASNRGQVSNIQYF.

Concerning this clonotype itself: The junction shows a germline mismatch at one end, possibly a read error. The rearrangement links TRBV2 to TRBJ2-1; 10 bases agree with TRBD2. Looked up from germline, CDR1 is SNHLY and CDR2 is FYNNEI. The CDR3 is 15 residues long. The CDR3 nucleotides read TGTGCCGGCAGATCCGGACTAGCGGCCGCCAATGAGCAGTTCTTC. It specifies CAGRSGLAAANEQFF.